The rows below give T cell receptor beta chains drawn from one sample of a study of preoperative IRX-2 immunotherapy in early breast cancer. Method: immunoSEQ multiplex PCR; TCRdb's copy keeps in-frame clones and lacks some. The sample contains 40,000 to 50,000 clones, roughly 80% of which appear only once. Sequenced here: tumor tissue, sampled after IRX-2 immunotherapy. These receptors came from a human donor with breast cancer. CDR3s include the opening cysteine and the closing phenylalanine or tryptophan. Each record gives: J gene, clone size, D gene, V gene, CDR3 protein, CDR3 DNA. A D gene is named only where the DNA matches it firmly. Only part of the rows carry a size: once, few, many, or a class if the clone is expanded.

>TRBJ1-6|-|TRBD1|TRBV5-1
CASSHGQGGSPLHF
TGCGCCAGCAGCCACGGACAGGGTGGTTCACCCCTCCACTTT
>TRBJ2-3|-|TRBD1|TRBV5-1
CASSPRQGAGDTQYF
TGCGCCAGCAGCCCAAGACAGGGGGCGGGAGATACGCAGTATTTT
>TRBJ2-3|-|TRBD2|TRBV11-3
CASSLVTSGGAVDTQYF
TGTGCCAGCAGCTTAGTTACTAGCGGGGGGGCAGTAGATACGCAGTATTTT
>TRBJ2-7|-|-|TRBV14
CASSRGLVRSYEQYF
TGTGCCAGCAGCCGCGGGTTAGTAAGGTCCTACGAGCAGTACTTC
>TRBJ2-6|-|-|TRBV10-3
CAISERLSGDGANVLTF
TGTGCCATCAGTGAGCGGTTATCCGGGGACGGGGCCAACGTCCTGACTTTC
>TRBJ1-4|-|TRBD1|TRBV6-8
CASSPRQGRAYEKLFF
TGTGCCAGCAGCCCCCGACAGGGGCGGGCCTATGAAAAACTGTTTTTT
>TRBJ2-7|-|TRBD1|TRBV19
CASSEGTGASYEQYF
TGTGCCAGTAGTGAGGGAACAGGGGCATCCTACGAGCAGTACTTC
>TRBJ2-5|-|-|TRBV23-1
CASSQSKSIAGYLPQGTQYF
TGCGCCAGCAGTCAATCTAAGTCAATCGCGGGTTACCTCCCTCAGGGGACCCAGTACTTC
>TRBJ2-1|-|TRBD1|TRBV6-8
CASSRTGDNEQFF
TGTGCCAGCAGTCGGACAGGGGACAATGAGCAGTTCTTC
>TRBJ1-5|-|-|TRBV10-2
CASSEGRGKEQPQHF
TGCGCCAGCAGTGAGGGTCGGGGGAAGGAGCAGCCCCAGCATTTT
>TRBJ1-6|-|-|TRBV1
CASSQGASGANSPLHF
TGCGCCAGCAGCCAAGGGGCCTCTGGGGCTAATTCACCCCTCCACTTT
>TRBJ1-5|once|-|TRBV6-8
CASSYQGAYQPQHF
TGTGCCAGCAGTTACCAGGGAGCTTATCAGCCCCAGCATTTT
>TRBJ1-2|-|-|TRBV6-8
CASTPRGTPYIISYGYTF
TGTGCCAGCACCCCCCGGGGGACCCCTTACATTATCTCCTATGGCTACACCTTC
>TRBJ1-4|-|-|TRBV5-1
CASSLGQAEEKLFF
TGCGCCAGCAGCTTGGGTCAGGCGGAGGAAAAACTGTTTTTT
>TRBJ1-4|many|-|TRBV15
CATSRVAGRDEKLFF
TGTGCCACCAGCAGAGTAGCAGGGAGAGATGAAAAACTGTTTTTT
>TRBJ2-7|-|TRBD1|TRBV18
CASSPLPQGDSYEQYF
TGTGCCAGCTCACCCCTACCACAGGGGGACTCCTACGAGCAGTACTTC
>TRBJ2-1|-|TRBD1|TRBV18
CASSRQGSMDNEQFF
TGTGCCAGCTCACGACAGGGGTCAATGGACAATGAGCAGTTCTTC
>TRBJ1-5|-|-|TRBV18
CASSPLPGNQPQHF
TGTGCCAGCTCACCACTCCCAGGGAATCAGCCCCAGCATTTT
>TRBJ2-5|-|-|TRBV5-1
CASSSIGAQGETQYF
TGCGCCAGCAGCTCGATTGGGGCCCAAGGGGAGACCCAGTACTTC
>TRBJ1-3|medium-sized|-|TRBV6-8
CASNPPGHDSGNTIYF
TGTGCCAGCAACCCACCGGGACACGACTCTGGAAACACCATATATTTT
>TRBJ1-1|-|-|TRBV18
CASSIDSREREAFF
TGTGCCAGCTCCATAGACAGTCGGGAGCGAGAAGCTTTCTTT
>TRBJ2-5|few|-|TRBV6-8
CASTNRFQETQYF
TGTGCCAGCACCAATAGGTTCCAAGAGACCCAGTACTTC
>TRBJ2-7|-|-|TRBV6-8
CASSPGAYEQYF
TGTGCCAGCAGCCCAGGGGCCTACGAGCAGTACTTC
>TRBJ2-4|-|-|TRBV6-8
CASSGGRAEAKNIQYF
TGTGCCAGCAGTGGGGGCAGGGCCGAAGCCAAAAACATTCAGTACTTC
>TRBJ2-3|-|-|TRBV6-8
CASSYGSGYTDTQYF
TGTGCCAGCAGTTATGGGAGCGGATACACAGATACGCAGTATTTT
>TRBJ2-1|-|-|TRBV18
CASSPDRATEQFF
TGTGCCAGCTCCCCGGACAGAGCGACTGAGCAGTTCTTC
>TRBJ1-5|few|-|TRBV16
CASSQSGDSNQPQHF
TGTGCCAGCAGCCAATCGGGGGACAGCAATCAGCCCCAGCATTTT